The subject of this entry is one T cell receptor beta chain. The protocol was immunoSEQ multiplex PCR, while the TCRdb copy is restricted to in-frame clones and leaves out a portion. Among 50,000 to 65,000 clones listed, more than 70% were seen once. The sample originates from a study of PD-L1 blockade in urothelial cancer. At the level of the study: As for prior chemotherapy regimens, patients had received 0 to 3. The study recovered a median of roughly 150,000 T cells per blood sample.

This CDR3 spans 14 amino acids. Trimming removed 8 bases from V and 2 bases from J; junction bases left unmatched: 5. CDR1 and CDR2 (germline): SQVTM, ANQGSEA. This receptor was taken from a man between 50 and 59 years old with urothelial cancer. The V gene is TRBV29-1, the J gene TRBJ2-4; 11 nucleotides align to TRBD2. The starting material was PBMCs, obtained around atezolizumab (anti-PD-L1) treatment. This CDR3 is CSYRTSGSKNIQYF. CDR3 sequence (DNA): TGCAGCTATAGGACTAGCGGGTCCAAAAACATTCAGTACTTC.